The 5 T cell receptor beta chains below all came from one sample that was sequenced in a study of T cell responses to AZD1222 COVID-19 vaccine. Repertoires were generated with immunoSEQ multiplex PCR, while TCRdb's copy carries only in-frame clones and drops some. The sample contains 75,000 to 95,000 clones, 70% to 90% of which appear only once. The sequencing used peripheral blood, collected on day 0 of AZD1222 vaccination. These receptors were taken from an adult in good health.

This chain connects TRBV10-2 to TRBJ2-7; 7 positions agree with TRBD1. CDR1 is WSHSY and CDR2 is SAAADI in the germline V gene. The CDR3 loop spans 14 amino acids. V shed 6 bases, J shed 3 bases, and the junction held 8 bases outside the gene matches. The CDR3 DNA reads TGCGCCAGCAGGCCCGGGACAGCTAGCTACGAGCAGTACGTC. Protein: CASRPGTASYEQYV.

CDR3: CASTGVGYTF. In DNA, the CDR3 is TGTGCCAGCACTGGCGTAGGCTACACCTTC. This sequence joins TRBV6-5 and TRBJ1-2; no firm D call. The CDR3 extends over 10 amino acids. CDR1 MNHEY and CDR2 SVGAGI come from the germline V gene. V gave up 7 bases and J gave up 8 bases, with 8 bases separating them.

This chain connects TRBV5-1 to TRBJ2-3; D gene uncertain. Trimming removed 0 bases from V and 6 bases from J, with 11 bases in between. The CDR3 contains 14 residues. Germline V gene data show CDR1 as SGHRS and CDR2 as YFSETQ. The chain's CDR3 is CASSLAKGGDTQYF. CDR3 nucleotides: TGCGCCAGCAGCTTGGCAAAGGGTGGGGATACGCAGTATTTT. The full variable domain, its missing parts supplied by reference TRBV5-1 and TRBJ2-3, is KAGVTQTPRYLIKTRGQQVTLSCSPISGHRSVSWYQQTPGQGLQFLFEYFSETQRNKGNFPGRFSGRQFSNSRSEMNVSTLELGDSALYLCASSLAKGGDTQYFGPGTRLTVL.

The chain couples TRBV28 to TRBJ2-7; 8 nucleotides line up with TRBD1. The CDR3 extends over 15 amino acids. Germline lookup yields CDR1 MDHEN and CDR2 SYDVKM. Trimming at V came to 3 bases and at J to 3 bases, leaving 7 bases not matched to a gene. The CDR3 is CASSFPGQGDYEQYF. The CDR3 coding sequence is TGTGCCAGCAGTTTCCCCGGACAGGGAGACTACGAGCAGTACTTC.

This chain joins TRBV5-8 and TRBJ2-1, with D perhaps assigned TRBD1 or TRBD2 (6 bases each). Trimming left V 2 bases short and J 7 bases short, with 16 bases between. The CDR3 consists of 15 residues. Germline V gene sequence: CDR1 SGHTS, CDR2 YDEGEE. CDR3 sequence (DNA): TGTGCCAGCAGCTTTAGCAGGGGACGGGGGAATGAGCAGTTCTTC. This gives the protein CASSFSRGRGNEQFF. The complete variable domain, with remaining parts taken from reference TRBV5-8 and TRBJ2-1, reads EAGVTQSPTHLIKTRGQQATLRCSPISGHTSVYWYQQALGLGLQFLLWYDEGEERNRGNFPPRFSGRQFPNYSSELNVNALELEDSALYLCASSFSRGRGNEQFFGPGTRLTVL.